This T cell receptor beta chain was captured by sequencing in a study of blood T cell repertoires in COVID-19. Study-level background: There were acute and convalescent COVID-19 samples, and they came from the United States, Italy and Spain. Sample material is recorded as cDNA or gDNA derived from T cells, B-cell-depleted T cells, or PBMCs.

Original processing methods: Using reference gene primer amplification, nucleated cell counts were estimated. Only in-frame clones appear in the TCRdb table, and some are missing; sequencing was by immunoSEQ multiplex PCR. For V, J and clone size, that table is used; D and trimming come from the DNA. Of some 60,000 clones listed, 88% are singletons. From germline, CDR1 is SGHAT and CDR2 FQNNGV. This CDR3 has 15 amino acids. V lost 4 bases and J 5 bases, leaving 14 bases between the germline ends. The source of this sequence is a man aged 55 to 69 with acute or convalescent COVID-19. Sequencing was performed on peripheral blood. This rearrangement joins TRBV11-2 to TRBJ2-2, with D possibly matching TRBD1 (5 bases). This CDR3 reads CASSSLREGTGELFF. CDR3 nucleotide sequence: TGTGCCAGCAGCTCCCTCAGGGAAGGTACCGGGGAGCTGTTTTTT.